This T cell receptor beta chain was obtained from a study of T-cell reconstitution after alpha-beta-depleted transplantation in children listed by TCRdb under 2016. In terms of the full investigation: Using TCR repertoire profiling, the study quantitatively followed how T-cell immune reconstitution unfolded in children after TCRalphabeta/CD19-depleted allogeneic hematopoietic cell transplantation.

In this sample, this clonotype turned up a few times. Which antigen it targets is not known. The input lacks base qualities; no much larger clone sits a single base away. Per the germline V gene, MNHEY is the CDR1 and SVGAGI is the CDR2. Trimming at the junction amounts to 2 bases on V and 5 bases on J, and the germline ends lie 18 bases apart. Its CDR3 holds 16 amino acids, cysteine through phenylalanine. The read is trimmed to its CDR3 DNA, 48 bases read in frame from base 1. To prepare the library, PCR was applied. The sequencing machine was an Illumina HiSeq 2500. Molecular barcoding was employed in the preparation of TCR libraries, with unique molecular identifiers being used to normalize TCRbeta repertoire quantification. TCRdb passed the public sequencing reads through fastp at Q25 and MiXCR, retaining productive beta sequences. Identical CDR3 protein sequences are pooled into one entry, listed with their most common genes and DNA. This sample gives 500,000 or so distinct CDR3 sequences in total; about 33% of them show up just once. The top ten clonotypes cover approximately 2.3% of the sample.

The chain is made from TRBV6-5 and TRBJ2-5, with an unclear D gene assignment. The sequences come from PBMCs from the stem cell graft donor, collected from the stem cell graft. This TCR was recovered from a human donor who donated a stem cell graft to a child with aplastic anemia. For the CDR3, the sequence is CASSYRSPSRVETQYF. The nucleotide sequence is given as TGTGCCAGCAGTTACAGGTCCCCTTCAAGGGTGGAGACCCAGTACTTC.